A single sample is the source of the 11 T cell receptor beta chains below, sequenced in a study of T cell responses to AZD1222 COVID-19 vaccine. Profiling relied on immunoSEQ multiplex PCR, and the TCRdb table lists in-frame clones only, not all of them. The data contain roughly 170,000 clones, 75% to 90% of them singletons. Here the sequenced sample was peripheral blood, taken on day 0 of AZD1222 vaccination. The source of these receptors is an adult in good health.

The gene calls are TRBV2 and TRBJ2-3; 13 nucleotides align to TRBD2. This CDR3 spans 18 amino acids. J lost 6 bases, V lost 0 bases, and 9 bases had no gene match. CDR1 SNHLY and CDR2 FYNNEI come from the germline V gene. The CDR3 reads CASSEARTSGGGSDTQYF. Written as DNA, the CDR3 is TGTGCCAGCAGTGAAGCGCGAACTAGCGGGGGGGGCTCGGATACGCAGTATTTT.

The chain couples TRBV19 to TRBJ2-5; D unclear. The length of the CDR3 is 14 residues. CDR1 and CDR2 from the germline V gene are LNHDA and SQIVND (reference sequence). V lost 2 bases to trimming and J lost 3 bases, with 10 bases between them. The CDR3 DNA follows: TGTGCCAGTAGTATAAGTTGGGCTGAAGAGACCCAGTACTTC. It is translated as CASSISWAEETQYF.

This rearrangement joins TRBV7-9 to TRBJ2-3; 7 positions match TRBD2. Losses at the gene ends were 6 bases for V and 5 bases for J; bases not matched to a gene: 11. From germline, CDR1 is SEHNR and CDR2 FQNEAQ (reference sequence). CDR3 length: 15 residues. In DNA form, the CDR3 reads TGTGCCAGCAGTCCTTACCGGGACTACGGAGATACGCAGTATTTT. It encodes CASSPYRDYGDTQYF.

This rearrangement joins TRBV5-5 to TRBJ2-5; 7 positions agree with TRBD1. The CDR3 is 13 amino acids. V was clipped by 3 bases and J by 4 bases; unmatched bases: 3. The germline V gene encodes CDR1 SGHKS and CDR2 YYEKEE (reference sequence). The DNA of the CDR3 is TGTGCCAGCAGCTGGGGACAGTTAGAGACCCAGTACTTC. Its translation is CASSWGQLETQYF.

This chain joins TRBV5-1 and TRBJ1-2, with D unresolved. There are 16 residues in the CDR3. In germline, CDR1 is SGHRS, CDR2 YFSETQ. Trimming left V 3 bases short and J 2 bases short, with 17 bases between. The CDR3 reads CASSWTDRPPNYGYTF. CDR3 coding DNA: TGCGCCAGCAGCTGGACCGATAGGCCCCCGAACTATGGCTACACCTTC.

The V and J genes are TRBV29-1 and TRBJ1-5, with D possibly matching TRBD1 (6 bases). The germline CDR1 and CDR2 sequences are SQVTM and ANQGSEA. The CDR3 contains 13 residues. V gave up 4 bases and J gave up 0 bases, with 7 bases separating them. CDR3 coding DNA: TGCAGCGTTGGGACAGTTAGCAATCAGCCCCAGCATTTT. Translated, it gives CSVGTVSNQPQHF.

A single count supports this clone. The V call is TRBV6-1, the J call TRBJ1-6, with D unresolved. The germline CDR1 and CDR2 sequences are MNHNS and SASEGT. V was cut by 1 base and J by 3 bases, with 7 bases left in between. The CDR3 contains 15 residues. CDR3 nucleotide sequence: TGTGCCAGCAGTGAAGAGGGAGTCTATAATTCACCCCTCCACTTT. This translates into CASSEEGVYNSPLHF.

The CDR3 spells CASTSGTGYYGYTF. The CDR3 DNA reads as TGTGCCAGCACGTCCGGGACAGGGTACTATGGCTACACCTTC. The chain carries TRBV6-5 and TRBJ1-2; TRBD1 matches 9 bases. V lost 7 bases to trimming and J lost 3 bases; unmatched junction nucleotides: 6. This CDR3 comprises 14 residues. CDR1 and CDR2 from the germline V gene are MNHEY and SVGAGI.

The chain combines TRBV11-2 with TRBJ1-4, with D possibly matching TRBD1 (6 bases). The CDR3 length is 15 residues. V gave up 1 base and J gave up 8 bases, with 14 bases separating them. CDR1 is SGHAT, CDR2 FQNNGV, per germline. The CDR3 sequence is CASSLVTGYSEKLFF. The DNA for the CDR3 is TGTGCCAGCAGCTTAGTCACAGGGTATAGCGAAAAACTGTTTTTT.

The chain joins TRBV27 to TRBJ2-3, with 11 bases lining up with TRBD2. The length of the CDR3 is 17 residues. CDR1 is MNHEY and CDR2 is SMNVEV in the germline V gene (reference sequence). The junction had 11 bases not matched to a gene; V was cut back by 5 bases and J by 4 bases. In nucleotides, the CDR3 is TGTGCCAGCAGTCAGATCCAACTAGCGGGAGCCCCAGATACGCAGTATTTT. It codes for CASSQIQLAGAPDTQYF.

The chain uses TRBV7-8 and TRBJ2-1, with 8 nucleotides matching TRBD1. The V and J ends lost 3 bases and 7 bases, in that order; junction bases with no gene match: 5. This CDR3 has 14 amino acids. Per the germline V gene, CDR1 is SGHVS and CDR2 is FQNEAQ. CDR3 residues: CASSFGQGRNEQFF. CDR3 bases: TGTGCCAGCAGCTTCGGACAGGGTCGGAATGAGCAGTTCTTC.